Below, 32 T cell receptor beta chains from the same sample are listed, as sequenced in a study of T cell repertoires in cytomegalovirus infection. Each CDR3 protein is one row after TCRdb ran MiXCR on the reads. The sample includes about 740,000 distinct CDR3 sequences, 35% of them seen just once. Sequenced: PBMCs. The receptors derive from a human donor in good health (CMV status not recorded). Some clones in this sample may be carry-over from other donors' samples.

The chain couples TRBV7-2 to TRBJ2-3; 7 bases are a match to TRBD1. The CDR3 is 16 residues long. Germline trimming cut 2 bases from V and 2 bases from J; bases unmatched to any gene: 7. Germline V lookup: CDR1 SGHTA, CDR2 FQGNSA. The CDR3 region has the DNA TGTGCCAGCAGCTTAAGGAACAGGGGAATCACAGATACGCAGTATTTT. This codes for CASSLRNRGITDTQYF.

The chain recombines TRBV6-1 with TRBJ2-7; D is uncertain. Germline CDR1 reads MNHNS; CDR2 reads SASEGT. The CDR3 sequence is 14 residues long. Trimming stripped 5 bases from V and 0 bases from J, with 11 bases between. Here the CDR3 DNA reads TGTGCCAGCAGTCCTTGGGCATACTCCTACGAGCAGTACTTC. Its protein is CASSPWAYSYEQYF.

As regards this clonotype: A read error may explain this, as a much larger clone is one base away. The J gene is TRBJ1-5, the V gene TRBV6-6, with D perhaps TRBD1 (5 bases). The CDR3 covers 16 residues. Germline-derived CDR1 and CDR2 are MNHNY and SVGAGI (reference sequence). CDR3 nucleotide sequence: TGTGCCCGCAGTGCCCGCGGGGCGCGAGAAGATCAGCCCCAGCATTTT. Residues: CARSARGAREDQPQHF.

This clonotype was detected once. The chain carries TRBV6-5 and TRBJ2-5; tentative D call: TRBD2 (7 bases). The CDR3 length is 13 residues. V lost 6 bases, J lost 3 bases, and 11 bases lay in between. Germline loops: CDR1 MNHEY, CDR2 SVGAGI. CDR3 protein: CASRAGHEETQYF. The DNA of the CDR3 is TGTGCCAGCAGAGCGGGACACGAAGAGACCCAGTACTTC.

The sample holds a few counts of this clonotype. This rearrangement joins TRBV7-3 to TRBJ1-2; 7 nucleotides agree with TRBD1. The J segment lost 7 bases and the V segment lost 6 bases, leaving 8 bases of the junction unmatched. The germline V gene encodes CDR1 SGHTA and CDR2 FQGTGA. CDR3 length: 13 residues. In DNA, the CDR3 is TGTGCCAGCAGTCAGGGGGAAGAGGGTGGCTACACCTTC. Protein product: CASSQGEEGGYTF. Filled out from reference TRBV7-3 and TRBJ1-2, the complete variable domain reads GAGVSQTPSNKVTEKGKYVELRCDPISGHTALYWYRQSLGQGPEFLIYFQGTGAADDSGLPNDRFFAVRPEGSVSTLKIQRTERGDSAVYLCASSQGEEGGYTFGSGTRLTVV.

This clonotype was recorded many times. V and J are TRBV28 and TRBJ2-2; no firm D call. Trimming took off 6 bases at V and 6 bases at J, with 11 bases between the two ends. From germline, CDR1 is MDHEN and CDR2 SYDVKM. The length of the CDR3 is 13 residues. CDR3 in amino acids: CASSFSGAGELFF. As DNA, the CDR3 is TGTGCCAGCAGCTTTAGTGGTGCCGGGGAGCTGTTTTTT.

This clonotype was seen only a few times. The chain carries TRBV28 and TRBJ2-1, with D hard to call. The V gene lost 6 bases and the J gene lost 0 bases, with 15 bases spanning the gap. Germline V gene sequence: CDR1 MDHEN, CDR2 SYDVKM. The CDR3 covers 16 residues. The CDR3: CASSPMTRSSYNEQFF. DNA of the CDR3: TGTGCCAGCAGCCCCATGACCCGGAGCTCCTACAATGAGCAGTTCTTC. The variable domain in full, completed from reference TRBV28 and TRBJ2-1, reads DVKVTQSSRYLVKRTGEKVFLECVQDMDHENMFWYRQDPGLGLRLIYFSYDVKMKEKGDIPEGYSVSREKKERFSLILESASTNQTSMYLCASSPMTRSSYNEQFFGPGTRLTVL.

This clonotype was observed at least ten times. The chain recombines TRBV18 with TRBJ1-1, with unresolved D. Germline V gene lookup returns CDR1 KGHSH and CDR2 LQKENI. The CDR3 runs to 13 residues. Deletions cut 8 bases from V and 1 base from J, with 11 bases between. For the CDR3, the DNA is TGTGCCAGCAGTCCCCGAGAGAACACTGAAGCTTTCTTT. Protein: CASSPRENTEAFF. Drawing the rest from reference TRBV18 and TRBJ1-1, the complete variable domain is NAGVMQNPRHLVRRRGQEARLRCSPMKGHSHVYWYRQLPEEGLKFMVYLQKENIIDESGMPKERFSAEFPKEGPSILRIQQVVRGDSAAYFCASSPRENTEAFFGQGTRLTVV.

This clonotype has only a few counts. The J gene is TRBJ1-1, the V gene TRBV7-2, with 10 bases that match TRBD1. The CDR3 consists of 16 residues. Germline lookup yields CDR1 SGHTA and CDR2 FQGNSA. With 2 bases clipped from V and 6 bases from J, the junction kept 9 bases outside the gene matches. CDR3 bases: TGTGCCAGCAGCTTATCTCGCTCCGGGACAGGGGCTGAAGCTTTCTTT. Translation gives CASSLSRSGTGAEAFF.

This clonotype was seen more than once but under ten times. The chain has TRBV28 and TRBJ2-2, with TRBD2 as a possible D gene (6 bases). V lost 6 bases and J lost 5, with 22 bases in between. Germline V gene lookup returns CDR1 MDHEN and CDR2 SYDVKM. There are 17 residues in the CDR3. CDR3: CASRPNAGQLRTGELFF. The CDR3, as DNA: TGTGCCAGCAGACCCAACGCGGGGCAACTCCGGACCGGGGAGCTGTTTTTT.

This rearrangement joins TRBV15 to TRBJ2-3, with D possibly TRBD1 on 5 matching bases. V gave up 0 bases and J gave up 0 bases, with 10 bases separating them. CDR3 size: 16 residues. Per germline, CDR1 LNHNV and CDR2 YYDKDF (reference sequence). The CDR3 DNA sequence: TGTGCCACCAGCAGAGATAGTAGACAGAGCACAGATACGCAGTATTTT. Amino acids: CATSRDSRQSTDTQYF.

V usage is TRBV20-1 and J usage is TRBJ1-5; D unclear. This CDR3 comprises 15 residues. The V gene lost 1 base and the J gene lost 0 bases, with 10 bases spanning the gap. Germline V gene data show CDR1 as DFQATT and CDR2 as SNEGSKA (reference sequence). As DNA, the CDR3 is TGCAGTGCTAGAGGGGCCAAGTATAGCAATCAGCCCCAGCATTTT. This translates into CSARGAKYSNQPQHF.

DNA for the CDR3: TGTGCCAGTAGTATAGTCCTAGCGGGAGCGGGACAAGAGACCCAGTACTTC. Its translation: CASSIVLAGAGQETQYF. The genes are TRBV19 and TRBJ2-5, with 10 nucleotides matching TRBD2. Trimming took 1 base from V and 2 from J; bases not matched to a gene: 7. The length of the CDR3 is 17 residues. The germline V gene encodes CDR1 LNHDA and CDR2 SQIVND (reference sequence).

The rearrangement joins TRBV29-1 to TRBJ2-3, with a tentative D call TRBD2 (5 bases). Germline V CDR1 and CDR2: SQVTM, ANQGSEA. This CDR3 is 12 amino acids long. V gave up 6 bases and J gave up 6 bases, with 13 bases separating them. This chain's CDR3 is CSVRATTDTQYF. CDR3 sequence (DNA): TGCAGCGTCCGCGCGACTACGGATACGCAGTATTTT.

This clonotype showed up just a few times. The chain is built from TRBV7-2 and TRBJ2-1; the match to TRBD2 covers 8 bases. CDR3 length: 15 residues. Germline CDR1 is SGHTA and CDR2 is FQGNSA. V shed 0 bases and J 9 bases; nucleotides not matched to a gene: 7. CDR3 loop: CASSLAGLVAGEQFF. The CDR3 coding sequence is TGTGCCAGCAGCTTAGCGGGACTAGTTGCAGGTGAGCAGTTCTTC.

The V gene is TRBV29-1, the J gene TRBJ1-2; possibly TRBD1 for D (5 bases). Trimming pared 5 bases from V and 1 base from J, leaving 14 bases between. Germline loops: CDR1 SQVTM, CDR2 ANQGSEA. The CDR3 is 14 residues long. The CDR3 loop is CSVSPGTLNYGYTF. The CDR3 DNA reads TGCAGCGTTTCCCCAGGGACCCTTAACTATGGCTACACCTTC.

This clonotype was detected only a few times. The rearrangement links TRBV5-1 to TRBJ1-2, with unresolved D. CDR3 length: 14 residues. V lost 0 bases and J 0 bases, leaving 6 bases between the germline ends. CDR1 is SGHRS and CDR2 is YFSETQ in the germline V gene. The CDR3 here is CASSLAVANYGYTF. CDR3 DNA: TGCGCCAGCAGCTTGGCCGTAGCTAACTATGGCTACACCTTC.

This clonotype occurred many times. The genes are TRBV7-2 and TRBJ2-3; D uncertain. Looked up from germline, CDR1 is SGHTA and CDR2 is FQGNSA. The CDR3 has 14 residues. Trimming took off 2 bases at V and 4 bases at J, with 10 bases between the two ends. The CDR3 DNA reads as TGTGCCAGCAGCTTAACCGGGTTTTCAGATACGCAGTATTTT. Protein product: CASSLTGFSDTQYF.

The rearrangement joins TRBV19 to TRBJ2-5, with D perhaps assigned TRBD1 or TRBD2 (5 bases each). Germline loops: CDR1 LNHDA, CDR2 SQIVND (reference sequence). The ends were cut back, 3 bases at V and 1 base at J, with 12 bases in the middle. The CDR3 totals 15 residues. CDR3 in amino acids: CASSMQGVFQETQYF. CDR3 in DNA: TGTGCCAGTAGTATGCAGGGAGTCTTCCAAGAGACCCAGTACTTC.

This clonotype was seen once. This rearrangement joins TRBV2 to TRBJ2-2; D is ambiguous. Deletions cut 5 bases from V and 3 bases from J, with 19 bases between. CDR3 size: 17 residues. Per germline, CDR1 SNHLY and CDR2 FYNNEI. The CDR3 bases are TGTGCCAGCAGTCGGCGGAGTCAGAGGAGTCACACCGGGGAGCTGTTTTTT. Amino acids: CASSRRSQRSHTGELFF. Full variable domain (outside the CDR3, taken from reference TRBV2 and TRBJ2-2): EPEVTQTPSHQVTQMGQEVILRCVPISNHLYFYWYRQILGQKVEFLVSFYNNEISEKSEIFDDQFSVERPDGSNFTLKIRSTKLEDSAMYFCASSRRSQRSHTGELFFGEGSRLTVL.

This clonotype appeared a few times. This chain connects TRBV10-3 to TRBJ2-5; D gene ambiguous. The CDR3 is 12 residues long. Germline values: CDR1 ENHRY, CDR2 SYGVKD. V was cut by 0 bases and J by 7 bases, with 6 bases left in between. The CDR3 sequence is CAISESMGTQYF. The CDR3 bases are TGTGCCATCAGTGAGTCGATGGGGACCCAGTACTTC.

This clonotype showed up just a few times. This chain links TRBV29-1 with TRBJ2-5; D perhaps matches TRBD1 (5 bases). The germline gives CDR1 SQVTM, CDR2 ANQGSEA. The CDR3 extends over 11 amino acids. CDR3 loop: CTAREQETQYF. CDR3 DNA: TGCACCGCCAGGGAACAAGAGACCCAGTACTTC.

This rearrangement joins TRBV6-5 to TRBJ1-5; possible D gene TRBD1, 6 bases. V was cut by 6 bases and J by 2 bases, with 14 bases left in between. The CDR3 runs to 15 residues. CDR1 is MNHEY and CDR2 is SVGAGI in the germline V gene. CDR3 residues: CASSEGGPGNQPQHF. Here the CDR3 DNA reads TGTGCCAGCAGCGAGGGGGGGCCGGGCAATCAGCCCCAGCATTTT.

This clonotype turned up a few times. This rearrangement joins TRBV28 to TRBJ1-1; 7 bases align to TRBD1. The CDR3 is made up of 16 amino acids. The J segment lost 0 bases and the V segment lost 5 bases, leaving 9 bases of the junction unmatched. Looked up from germline, CDR1 is MDHEN and CDR2 is SYDVKM. Here the CDR3 reads CASSPGTATLNTEAFF. The DNA of the CDR3 is TGTGCCAGCAGTCCCGGGACAGCAACTTTGAACACTGAAGCTTTCTTT.

This clonotype came up a few times. V is TRBV5-4 and J is TRBJ2-5; D is unclear. V lost 4 bases to trimming and J lost 4 bases, with 23 bases between them. This CDR3 contains 17 residues. Germline CDR1 SGHNT, CDR2 YYREEE (reference sequence). The CDR3 DNA follows: TGTGCCAGCAGCCGCGACCTAAACAGCGCCGCCCGAGAGACCCAGTACTTC. Protein: CASSRDLNSAARETQYF.

The chain links TRBV20-1 to TRBJ2-5; D gene unclear. The CDR3 sequence is 12 residues long. Germline V gives CDR1 DFQATT, CDR2 SNEGSKA (reference sequence). In DNA, the CDR3 is TGCGGATTAGCAGCCTTCCAAGAGACCCAGTACTTC. Amino acids: CGLAAFQETQYF.

The rearrangement joins TRBV4-1 to TRBJ2-1, with 7 bases identical to TRBD2. The CDR3 has 17 amino acids. V lost 0 bases, J lost 4 bases, and 9 bases stayed unmatched. Per the germline V gene, CDR1 is MGHRA and CDR2 is YSYEKL. CDR3 in amino acids: CASSQDGAGVTYNEQFF. The CDR3 DNA reads as TGCGCCAGCAGCCAAGATGGTGCGGGGGTCACATACAATGAGCAGTTCTTC.

This clonotype was counted a few times. This sequence joins TRBV10-3 and TRBJ2-6; weak D call: TRBD2 (7 bases). CDR1 ENHRY and CDR2 SYGVKD come from the germline V gene. This CDR3 has 17 amino acids. V was cut by 0 bases and J by 0 bases, with 9 bases left in between. In nucleotides, the CDR3 is TGTGCCATCAGTGAGTCGAGGGGGGGCTCTGGGGCCAACGTCCTGACTTTC. Translated, it gives CAISESRGGSGANVLTF.

The chain combines TRBV19 with TRBJ1-1, with 11 bases fitting TRBD1. The trim removed 6 bases at V and 6 bases at J, leaving 9 bases unmatched. The CDR3 extends over 15 amino acids. Germline CDR1 and CDR2: LNHDA and SQIVND (reference sequence). The CDR3 bases are TGTGCCAGTAGCCCCCTGGGACAGGGGGTCTCTGAAGCTTTCTTT. This translates into CASSPLGQGVSEAFF.

The chain joins TRBV28 to TRBJ2-3; perhaps TRBD2 as D (6 bases). The CDR3 loop spans 15 amino acids. Trimming left V 5 bases short and J 3 bases short, with 15 bases between. Germline CDR1 and CDR2: MDHEN and SYDVKM. CDR3: CASSPVARGTDTQYF. DNA for the CDR3: TGTGCCAGCAGTCCGGTGGCCCGGGGGACAGATACGCAGTATTTT.

This clonotype has ten or more counts. The chain combines TRBV7-2 with TRBJ2-7; D possibly uses TRBD1 or TRBD2 (5 bases each). Trimming cost V 6 bases and J 4 bases, with 16 bases left between them. CDR3 length equals 14 residues. Germline V CDR1 and CDR2: SGHTA, FQGNSA. The CDR3, as DNA: TGTGCCAGCAGTGGGACCTCGACCCTTTACGAGCAGTACTTC. Amino acids: CASSGTSTLYEQYF.

Many counts were recorded for this clonotype. The V and J genes are TRBV7-2 and TRBJ2-3; tentative D call: TRBD1 (5 bases). Trimming took off 5 bases at V and 4 bases at J, with 13 bases between the two ends. CDR3 size: 14 residues. The germline CDR1 and CDR2 sequences are SGHTA and FQGNSA. The CDR3 DNA follows: TGTGCCAGCAGCCGCCCCCCCAGGGCAGATACGCAGTATTTT. Translating gives CASSRPPRADTQYF.